The entry below describes one T cell receptor (beta chain). Its antigen is currently unknown. This CDR3 region has 15 residues. From germline, CDR1 is SGHAT and CDR2 FQNNGV. The germline V and J ends were trimmed by 1 base and 8 bases, with 12 bases remaining between them. This sample stems from a study of T-cell reconstitution after alpha-beta-depleted transplantation in children. Construction of the TCRbeta library involved unique molecular identifiers. TCRdb re-called the PCR reads through MiXCR, storing one row per CDR3 protein. The sample has 250,000 to 400,000 distinct CDR3 sequences, over 20% seen once; the top ten hold over 9.5%. Study-wide results and caveats: Diversity and T-cell counts at one year after transplant derived mostly from new T cells. The origin of high day-60 TCRbeta diversity in some patients lay in surviving recipient T cells and thymic progenitors. The study reportedly traced alpha-beta T cells about two months after transplant to several hundred expanded graft clones.

The source material was PBMCs, mostly from graft donor cells, sampled 180 days after TCRalphabeta/CD19-depleted stem cell transplant. V is TRBV11-2 and J is TRBJ1-6, with D maybe TRBD1 (5 bases). This TCR came from a male patient under 18 who had a stem cell transplant for acute lymphoblastic leukemia, so the T cells may come from the graft donor. CDR3 bases: TGTGCCAGCAGCTTAGTCCCAGGGTTTCATTCACCCCTCCACTTT. Translated, it gives CASSLVPGFHSPLHF.